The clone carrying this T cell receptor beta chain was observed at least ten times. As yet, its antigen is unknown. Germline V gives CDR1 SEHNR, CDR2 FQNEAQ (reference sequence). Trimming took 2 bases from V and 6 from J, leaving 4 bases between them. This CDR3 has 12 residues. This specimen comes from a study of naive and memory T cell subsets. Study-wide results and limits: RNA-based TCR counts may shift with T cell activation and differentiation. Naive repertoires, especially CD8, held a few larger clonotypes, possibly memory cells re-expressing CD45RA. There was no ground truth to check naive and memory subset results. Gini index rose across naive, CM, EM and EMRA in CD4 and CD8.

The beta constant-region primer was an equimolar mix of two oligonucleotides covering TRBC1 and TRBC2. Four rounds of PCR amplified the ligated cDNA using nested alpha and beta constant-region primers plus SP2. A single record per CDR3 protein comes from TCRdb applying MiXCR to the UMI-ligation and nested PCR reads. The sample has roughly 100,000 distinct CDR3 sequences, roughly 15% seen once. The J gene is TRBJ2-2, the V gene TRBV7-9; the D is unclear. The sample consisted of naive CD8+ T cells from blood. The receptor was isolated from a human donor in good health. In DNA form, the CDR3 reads TGTGCCAGCAGCTTAACGGCCGGGGAGCTGTTTTTT. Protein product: CASSLTAGELFF.